Listed below are T cell receptor beta chains from one sample, sequenced in a study of OX40 agonist ivuxolimab in advanced cancers. Clones were read by immunoSEQ multiplex PCR, and TCRdb kept only the in-frame ones, dropping some. In the table there are roughly 70,000 clones, 86% of which are singletons. Specimen: CD4+ or CD8+ T cells sorted from blood, collected in a trial of the OX40 agonist ivuxolimab. These TCRs come from an adult with an advanced solid tumor such as melanoma, head and neck, liver or kidney cancer. CDR3s include the opening cysteine and the closing phenylalanine or tryptophan. D genes are given only for firm matches. Part of the rows lack a size; the others show once, few, many or a class for expanded clones.

V gene	J gene	D gene	CDR3 length	clone size	CDR3 protein	CDR3 DNA
TRBV30	TRBJ2-6	-	15	-	CAWSVWGSGANVLTF	TGTGCCTGGAGTGTCTGGGGTTCTGGGGCCAACGTCCTGACTTTC
TRBV7-9	TRBJ2-7	-	13	-	CASSSGLLYEQYF	TGTGCCAGCAGCTCGGGACTGCTCTACGAGCAGTACTTC
TRBV27	TRBJ1-2	-	14	-	CASSSTRANYGYTF	TGTGCCAGCAGTTCGACTAGGGCTAACTATGGCTACACCTTC
TRBV29-1	TRBJ2-7	TRBD1	13	-	CSVRDRETYEQYF	TGCAGCGTCCGGGACAGGGAGACCTACGAGCAGTACTTC
TRBV5-5	TRBJ2-7	-	11	-	CASSSPYEQYF	TGTGCCAGCAGCTCCCCCTACGAGCAGTACTTC
TRBV14	TRBJ1-2	-	15	-	CASSPTDQLNYGYTF	TGTGCCAGCAGCCCCACCGACCAGCTGAACTATGGCTACACCTTC
TRBV30	TRBJ1-5	-	13	-	CAWSVSGVQPQHF	TGTGCCTGGAGTGTTAGCGGGGTCCAGCCCCAGCATTTT
TRBV2	TRBJ2-6	-	20	-	CASSGRLFMTGHSGANVLTF	TGTGCCAGCAGTGGACGGCTATTCATGACTGGACACTCTGGGGCCAACGTCCTGACTTTC
TRBV30	TRBJ2-1	TRBD2	15	-	CAWSSPSGRRYEQFF	TGTGCCTGGAGTTCCCCTAGCGGGAGGCGGTATGAGCAGTTCTTC
TRBV7-2	TRBJ2-7	TRBD1	16	-	CASSLDLRGQSYEQYF	TGTGCCAGCAGCTTAGACTTGAGGGGACAGTCCTACGAGCAGTACTTC
TRBV6-5	TRBJ1-6	-	15	-	CASSYSTRGNSPLHF	TGTGCCAGCAGTTACTCGACCAGGGGAAATTCACCCCTCCACTTT
TRBV2	TRBJ1-5	-	13	once	CASSAGIYQPQHF	TGTGCCAGCAGTGCAGGGATTTATCAGCCCCAGCATTTT
TRBV6-5	TRBJ1-2	-	15	-	CASSPSGTNNYGYTF	TGTGCCAGCAGTCCCTCCGGGACCAATAACTATGGCTACACCTTC
TRBV30	TRBJ1-5	-	17	-	CAWSAAGALYSNQPQHF	TGTGCCTGGAGTGCAGCGGGGGCTTTGTATAGCAATCAGCCCCAGCATTTT
TRBV27	TRBJ2-5	-	14	-	CASSFSRVEETQYF	TGTGCCAGCAGTTTCTCTAGAGTCGAGGAGACCCAGTACTTC
TRBV30	TRBJ1-6	TRBD1	13	once	CAWTGQGGSPLHF	TGTGCCTGGACAGGACAGGGTGGGTCACCCCTCCACTTT
TRBV6-1	TRBJ1-1	TRBD1	15	-	CASSTGVFSNTEAFF	TGTGCCAGCAGTACAGGGGTTTTTTCGAACACTGAAGCTTTCTTT
TRBV5-6	TRBJ2-2	-	15	-	CASSSLTSDTGELFF	TGTGCCAGCAGTTCCCTCACCTCGGACACCGGGGAGCTGTTTTTT